This record concerns one TCR beta chain sequence. Its antigen is unknown. The germline V gene encodes CDR1 MDHEN and CDR2 SYDVKM. Deletions cut 3 bases from V and 3 bases from J, with 9 bases between. The CDR3 has 13 amino acids. The assay was immunoSEQ multiplex PCR, and TCRdb's table has in-frame clones only and misses some. The table lists 95,000 to 130,000 clones, about 95% of them singletons. The data were taken from a study of siplizumab effects on memory and regulatory T cells. Whole-study results and caveats: The drug siplizumab significantly decreased the alloreactive sequences that could be traced to unstimulated CD4+ memory cells. Memory cells seemed less diverse than naive T cells, which seemed major alloresponse contributors.

V gene TRBV28 combines with J gene TRBJ2-7; no clear D. The sample was non-Treg CD4+ T cells sorted from blood. This receptor was obtained from a human donor in good health. In nucleotides, the CDR3 is TGTGCCAGCAGTTTGGGGATGGGCTACGAGCAGTACTTC. This gives the protein CASSLGMGYEQYF.